These 14 T cell receptor beta chains were all obtained from the same sample, sequenced in a study of human T cells and chemical hapten exposure. TCRdb re-analysed the RACE reads in MiXCR, keeping a single row per CDR3 protein. Counted here are under 120,000 distinct CDR3 sequences, roughly 9.6% occurring once; the ten biggest clones make up around 3.4%. Noted time point: patch test 1, 2 weeks after DPC sensitization. Regarding treatment: therapeutic diphenylcyclopropenone sensitization with weekly scalp DPC. Sequenced here: whole blood, sampled in connection with sensitization to the hapten diphenylcyclopropenone (DPC). These receptors originate from a woman between 35 and 50 years old with alopecia areata. Some clones in this sample may be carry-over from other donors' samples.

The table lists this clonotype with a few counts. DNA of the CDR3: TGCAGTGCTAGAGATCCTAGCGGGAGGTCCTACAATGAGCAGTTCTTC. Its translation is CSARDPSGRSYNEQFF. The chain combines TRBV20-1 with TRBJ2-1; 11 bases match TRBD2. Germline lookup yields CDR1 DFQATT and CDR2 SNEGSKA (reference sequence). J was trimmed by 1 base and V by 0 bases; bases with no gene match: 2. The CDR3 spans 16 residues.

This chain connects TRBV30 to TRBJ1-2; possible D gene TRBD1, 6 bases. The length of the CDR3 is 13 residues. V was clipped by 1 base and J by 6 bases, with 12 bases between them. The V gene's germline CDR1 is GTSNPN and CDR2 SVGIG (reference sequence). The CDR3 spells CAWSDAGVNGYTF. The CDR3 DNA sequence: TGTGCCTGGAGTGACGCAGGGGTTAATGGCTACACCTTC.

This clonotype has only a few counts. V and J are TRBV29-1 and TRBJ2-7; 8 bases line up with TRBD1. Germline V gives CDR1 SQVTM, CDR2 ANQGSEA. Trimming at V came to 7 bases and at J to 9 bases, leaving 14 bases not matched to a gene. The CDR3 has 13 residues. The CDR3 is CSGVTGASERQYF. The CDR3 DNA reads as TGCAGCGGCGTGACAGGGGCATCGGAGAGGCAGTACTTC.

This clonotype appeared a few times. The chain couples TRBV28 to TRBJ2-7; D is perhaps TRBD1 (7 bases). This CDR3 contains 15 residues. Trimming removed 2 bases from V and 3 bases from J, with 14 bases in between. Per the germline V gene, CDR1 is MDHEN and CDR2 is SYDVKM. CDR3 in DNA: TGTGCCAGCAGTTTAGGAGGGACAGCCATCTACGAGCAGTACTTC. Translation: CASSLGGTAIYEQYF.

This clonotype was counted between two and nine times. The gene calls are TRBV21-1 and TRBJ2-7; the listed D gene, TRBD1, was not tested against the DNA. TRBV21-1 is classified as a pseudogene. The CDR3 covers 14 residues. CDR3 residues: CASTPSAGLSEQYF. CDR3 sequence (DNA): TGTGCCAGCACCCCCTCAGCGGGCCTTTCCGAGCAGTACTTC.

The V gene is TRBV6-2 or TRBV6-3, the J gene TRBJ1-2; D not resolved. The V end was cut by 6 bases, the J end by 4 bases, with 18 bases between. The CDR3 length is 15 residues. From germline, CDR1 is MNHEY and CDR2 SVGEGT. The CDR3 reads CASSPPAARGYGYTF. The CDR3 DNA reads TGTGCCAGCAGCCCGCCGGCTGCACGGGGCTATGGCTACACCTTC.

This clonotype was seen at least ten times. The chain recombines TRBV30 with TRBJ1-5; D might be TRBD1 (5 bases). CDR1 GTSNPN and CDR2 SVGIG come from the germline V gene (reference sequence). Trimming left V 3 bases short and J 8 bases short, with 14 bases between. The CDR3 is 13 residues long. CDR3 in DNA: TGTGCCTGGAGAGGGGCTTTTGGGAAGCCCCAGCATTTT. As protein: CAWRGAFGKPQHF.

This clonotype was seen more than once but under ten times. This chain uses TRBV2 with TRBJ2-3; maybe TRBD1 (5 bases). CDR3 length: 13 amino acids. Germline V CDR1 and CDR2: SNHLY, FYNNEI. The V end was cut by 6 bases, the J end by 2 bases, with 9 bases between. CDR3 bases: TGTGCCAGCAGGGGGCACAACACAGATACGCAGTATTTT. Its protein product is CASRGHNTDTQYF.

This rearrangement joins TRBV29-1 to TRBJ2-7, with TRBD1 identical over 7 bases. Germline V CDR1 and CDR2: SQVTM, ANQGSEA. The V gene end was trimmed by 6 bases and the J gene end by 2 bases; junction bases not matched to a gene: 7. The CDR3 loop spans 13 amino acids. DNA for the CDR3: TGCAGCGTCCGGGACAGTTCTACCTACGAGCAGTACTTC. Its translation is CSVRDSSTYEQYF.

The chain has TRBV20-1 and TRBJ2-2; D remains unclear. Trimming removed 3 bases at V and 6 bases at J, with 17 bases between. CDR1 and CDR2 (germline): DFQATT, SNEGSKA (reference sequence). The CDR3 extends over 15 amino acids. CDR3 nucleotides: TGCAGTGCTAGGCCCCCCTTGGGCGTTGCCGGGGAGCTGTTTTTT. It yields the protein CSARPPLGVAGELFF.

The chain joins TRBV28 to TRBJ2-7; TRBD1 matches 7 bases. CDR3 size: 11 residues. V was pared by 10 bases and J by 1 base, with 1 base of the junction left unmatched. Germline CDR1 is MDHEN and CDR2 is SYDVKM. Written as DNA, the CDR3 is TGTGCCACACAGGGGTCCTACGAGCAGTACTTC. This encodes CATQGSYEQYF.

This clonotype has just a few counts. This sequence joins TRBV18 and TRBJ1-3; D is uncertain. Germline CDR1 reads KGHSH; CDR2 reads LQKENI. There are 15 residues in the CDR3. V gave up 2 bases and J gave up 0 bases, with 8 bases separating them. CDR3 coding DNA: TGTGCCAGCTCACCAAGTGCAGGCTCTGGAAACACCATATATTTT. It codes for CASSPSAGSGNTIYF.

The table lists this clonotype with many counts. The gene calls are TRBV28 and TRBJ2-4; 9 nucleotides agree with TRBD1. CDR1 MDHEN and CDR2 SYDVKM come from the germline V gene. Trimming took 5 bases from V and 0 from J; bases not matched to a gene: 20. CDR3 length: 21 amino acids. CDR3: CASSPETLTRRQGEAKNIQYF. The CDR3 coding sequence is TGTGCCAGCAGTCCCGAAACCCTTACAAGGAGACAGGGGGAAGCCAAAAACATTCAGTACTTC.

This clonotype has ten or more counts. This sequence joins TRBV20-1 and TRBJ1-5, with 8 bases lining up with TRBD1. Germline V gene sequence: CDR1 DFQATT, CDR2 SNEGSKA (reference sequence). Trimming cost V 3 bases and J 6 bases; bases outside gene matches: 4. CDR3 length: 13 residues. The CDR3 DNA follows: TGCAGTGCTAGGACAGGGGAGGGTCAGCCCCAGCATTTT. Its translation is CSARTGEGQPQHF.